This T cell receptor (beta chain) was identified in a study of type 1 regulatory T cells. MiXCR was run by TCRdb on the reads, yielding one entry per CDR3 protein. Seen here are 80,000 to 100,000 distinct CDR3 sequences, 25% to 40% observed once, and the top ten hold 2.2%. The CDR3 has 14 amino acids. Germline trimming cut 6 bases from V and 5 bases from J; bases unmatched to any gene: 7. The sample taken for sequencing was CD4+ T cells, either the whole sample or a sorted fraction (not recorded which). The receptor was isolated from a human donor in good health. The rearrangement joins TRBV12-3 or TRBV12-4 to TRBJ2-7; the match to TRBD2 covers 10 bases. As DNA, the CDR3 is TGTGCCAGCAGCGCGAGACTAGCGGGCCACGAGCAGTACTTC. Its protein is CASSARLAGHEQYF.